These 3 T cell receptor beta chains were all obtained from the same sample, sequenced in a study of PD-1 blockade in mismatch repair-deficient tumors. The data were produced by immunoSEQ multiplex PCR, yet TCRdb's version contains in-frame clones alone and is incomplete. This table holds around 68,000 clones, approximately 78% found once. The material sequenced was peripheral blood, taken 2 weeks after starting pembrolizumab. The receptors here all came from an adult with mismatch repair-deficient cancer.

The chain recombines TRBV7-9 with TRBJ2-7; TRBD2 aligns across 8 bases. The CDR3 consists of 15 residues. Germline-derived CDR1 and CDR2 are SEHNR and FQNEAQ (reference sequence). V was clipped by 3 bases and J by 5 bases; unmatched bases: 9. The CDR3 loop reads CASSLGGGRPDEQYF. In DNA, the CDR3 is TGTGCCAGCAGCTTGGGCGGGGGGCGCCCGGACGAGCAGTACTTC.

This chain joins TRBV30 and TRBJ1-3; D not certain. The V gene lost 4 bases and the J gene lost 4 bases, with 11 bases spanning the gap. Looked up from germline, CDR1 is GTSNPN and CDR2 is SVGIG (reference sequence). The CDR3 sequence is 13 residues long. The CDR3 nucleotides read TGTGCCTGGACTAGGACGGACGGAAACACCATATATTTT. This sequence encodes CAWTRTDGNTIYF.

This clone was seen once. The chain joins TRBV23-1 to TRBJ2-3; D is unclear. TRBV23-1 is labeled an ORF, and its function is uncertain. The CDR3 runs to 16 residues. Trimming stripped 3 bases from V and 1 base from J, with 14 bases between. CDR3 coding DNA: TGCGCCAGCAGTCAGTCAGACTGTCAAGGCACAGATACGCAGTATTTT. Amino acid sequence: CASSQSDCQGTDTQYF.